This T cell receptor beta chain was captured in a study of CD8+ T cells in alopecia areata. General study points: Alopecia totalis/universalis scalp especially showed more expanded CD8+ clones than normal scalp.

Peripheral blood samples and lesional scalp punch biopsies were obtained from alopecia areata patients. Using a FACSAria, the CD4+ and CD8+ T cells were sorted from the PBMCs. This clone was counted between two and nine times. Its antigen is not known. Sequencing templates came from extracted RNA that was reverse transcribed into cDNA. The repertoire was sequenced with immunoSEQ multiplex PCR; TCRdb's copy has only in-frame clones and lacks some. Of fewer than 70,000 clones listed, roughly 46% were seen once; the top ten hold roughly 51%. The material sequenced was NKG2D-low CD8+ T cells sorted from blood. The TCR sequence derives from a human donor with alopecia areata.

CDR3 protein: CASSWAGTDYEQYF. The CDR3 bases are TGTGCCAGCAGCTGGGCCGGGACAGACTACGAGCAGTACTTC. The V gene is TRBV7-9, the J gene TRBJ2-7; 7 bases align to TRBD1. V trimming: 4 bases; J trimming: 3 bases; junction bases outside the gene matches: 6. The CDR3 loop spans 14 amino acids. CDR1 and CDR2 (germline): SEHNR, FQNEAQ (reference sequence). The full variable domain, rest sourced from reference TRBV7-9 and TRBJ2-7, is DTGVSQNPRHKITKRGQNVTFRCDPISEHNRLYWYRQTLGQGPEFLTYFQNEAQLEKSRLLSDRFSAERPKGSFSTLEIQRTEQGDSAMYLCASSWAGTDYEQYFGPGTRLTVT.